The 21 T cell receptor beta chains reported below all come from one sample, sequenced in a study of blood T cell repertoires in COVID-19. Assay: immunoSEQ multiplex PCR; the TCRdb copy retains only in-frame clones and omits some. The table records 98,000 or so clones, around nine tenths of them present only once. The sample consisted of peripheral blood. All receptors derive from a man in his 60s with COVID-19, enrolled during active disease.

V gene TRBV29-1 combines with J gene TRBJ1-1; 7 bases are shared with TRBD1. CDR3 length: 14 amino acids. J gave up 5 bases and V 4 bases, and 10 bases lay outside the gene matches. Germline V CDR1 and CDR2: SQVTM, ANQGSEA. The chain's CDR3 is CSVVQGRVETEAFF. CDR3 DNA sequence: TGCAGCGTTGTACAGGGGAGAGTAGAAACTGAAGCTTTCTTT.

V and J are TRBV11-3 and TRBJ2-5; D might be TRBD1 (7 bases). CDR3 length: 16 residues. Trimming pared 5 bases from V and 5 bases from J, leaving 21 bases between. Germline CDR1 and CDR2: SGHNT and YENEEA. CDR3 amino acids: CASSPRQGSGVETQYF. The CDR3 nucleotides are TGTGCCAGCAGCCCGAGACAGGGTTCGGGAGTTGAGACCCAGTACTTC.

The chain joins TRBV24-1 to TRBJ2-5, with 7 bases matching TRBD1. The CDR3 is 15 amino acids. Trimming took 3 bases from V and 5 from J; bases not matched to a gene: 8. The V gene's germline CDR1 is KGHDR and CDR2 SFDVKD. CDR3 residues: CATSDPHRGGETQYF. The CDR3 nucleotides are TGTGCCACCAGTGATCCACACAGGGGTGGGGAGACCCAGTACTTC.

The V call is TRBV24-1, the J call TRBJ2-1, with TRBD1 matching over 8 bases. Trimming at V came to 4 bases and at J to 4 bases, leaving 2 bases not matched to a gene. The CDR3 loop spans 14 amino acids. The germline CDR1 and CDR2 sequences are KGHDR and SFDVKD. This chain's CDR3 is CATSETGVYNEQFF. DNA of the CDR3: TGTGCCACCAGTGAGACAGGGGTTTACAATGAGCAGTTCTTC.

The gene calls are TRBV25-1 and TRBJ1-4; D gene unclear. This CDR3 comprises 15 residues. CDR1 is MGHDK, CDR2 SYGVNS, per germline. Deletions cut 3 bases from V and 3 bases from J, with 11 bases between. CDR3 nucleotides: TGTGCCAGCAGTGACAGCCGGAGGTCTAATGAAAAACTGTTTTTT. Amino acid sequence: CASSDSRRSNEKLFF. The full variable domain, rest sourced from reference TRBV25-1 and TRBJ1-4, is EADIYQTPRYLVIGTGKKITLECSQTMGHDKMYWYQQDPGMELHLIHYSYGVNSTEKGDLSSESTVSRIRTEHFPLTLESARPSHTSQYLCASSDSRRSNEKLFFGSGTQLSVL.

The chain recombines TRBV7-2 with TRBJ1-5; D may be TRBD1 (5 bases). Germline values: CDR1 SGHTA, CDR2 FQGNSA. This CDR3 has 15 residues. Trimming removed 3 bases from V and 7 bases from J, with 16 bases in between. The CDR3 here is CASSFDGGGLQPQHF. In DNA, the CDR3 is TGTGCCAGCAGCTTCGATGGGGGGGGGTTACAGCCCCAGCATTTT.

This rearrangement joins TRBV28 to TRBJ1-2; a weak D match, TRBD1 (5 bases). Germline V gene data show CDR1 as MDHEN and CDR2 as SYDVKM. The V end lost 2 bases, the J end lost 8 bases, and 15 bases lay between the germline ends. The CDR3 sequence is 14 residues long. The CDR3 sequence: CASSLPMGQGGYTF. CDR3 DNA: TGTGCCAGCAGTTTACCCATGGGGCAAGGCGGCTACACCTTC.

The gene calls are TRBV6-1 and TRBJ2-5, with 10 bases lining up with TRBD2. The CDR3 extends over 16 amino acids. J gave up 5 bases and V 2 bases, and 8 bases lay outside the gene matches. The germline V gene encodes CDR1 MNHNS and CDR2 SASEGT. CDR3 sequence (DNA): TGTGCCAGCAGTGAATATCGAGCGGGAGGGGTCGAGACCCAGTACTTC. Protein: CASSEYRAGGVETQYF.

The chain combines TRBV3-1 (or the pseudogene TRBV3-2) with TRBJ1-4; D remains unclear. Trimming took 1 base from V and 2 from J, leaving 5 bases between them. The CDR3 length is 14 residues. Germline CDR1 is LGHDT and CDR2 is YNNKEL (reference sequence). CDR3 loop: CASSQGGTNEKLFF. The DNA for the CDR3 is TGTGCCAGCAGCCAAGGAGGGACTAATGAAAAACTGTTTTTT.

The rearrangement uses TRBV30 and TRBJ1-2; 8 bases fit TRBD1. Trimming cost V 3 bases and J 1 base; bases outside gene matches: 4. CDR1 and CDR2 from the germline V gene are GTSNPN and SVGIG (reference sequence). The CDR3 extends over 14 amino acids. This chain's CDR3 is CAWRDRGYNYGYTF. In nucleotides, the CDR3 is TGTGCCTGGAGAGACAGGGGCTATAACTATGGCTACACCTTC.

The chain joins TRBV19 to TRBJ1-6, with D unclear. Germline CDR1 reads LNHDA; CDR2 reads SQIVND (reference sequence). The V end was cut by 5 bases, the J end by 4 bases, with 15 bases between. This CDR3 has 16 amino acids. The CDR3 loop reads CASSPRREDYNSPLHF. CDR3 DNA sequence: TGTGCCAGTAGTCCCCGGAGGGAGGATTATAATTCACCCCTCCACTTT. Drawing the rest from reference TRBV19 and TRBJ1-6, the complete variable domain is DGGITQSPKYLFRKEGQNVTLSCEQNLNHDAMYWYRQDPGQGLRLIYYSQIVNDFQKGDIAEGYSVSREKKESFPLTVTSAQKNPTAFYLCASSPRREDYNSPLHFGNGTRLTVT.

The chain carries TRBV11-3 and TRBJ1-1, with 7 bases aligning to TRBD1. Germline CDR1 reads SGHNT; CDR2 reads YENEEA. Trimming took 4 bases from V and 0 from J; bases not matched to a gene: 5. The CDR3 sequence is 15 residues long. DNA of the CDR3: TGTGCCAGCAGCTCCCGACAGGGAATGAACACTGAAGCTTTCTTT. As protein: CASSSRQGMNTEAFF.

This clone was picked up one time. The chain carries TRBV18 and TRBJ2-3; 7 bases match TRBD2. CDR1 is KGHSH and CDR2 is LQKENI in the germline V gene. The CDR3 covers 14 residues. With V trimmed by 4 bases and J by 1 base, 2 bases remained unmatched. CDR3: CASSRAGGTDTQYF. The CDR3 DNA is TGTGCCAGCTCACGCGCGGGGGGCACAGATACGCAGTATTTT.

V and J are TRBV9 and TRBJ1-5; D possibly corresponds to TRBD1 (5 bases). The germline V and J ends were trimmed by 4 bases and 2 bases, with 10 bases remaining between them. The CDR3 is made up of 14 amino acids. In germline, CDR1 is SGDLS, CDR2 YYNGEE. The CDR3 is CASSQSGGNQPQHF. The CDR3, as DNA: TGTGCCAGCAGCCAGTCGGGGGGCAATCAGCCCCAGCATTTT.

The V call is TRBV23-1, the J call TRBJ1-6; D remains ambiguous. TRBV23-1 is identified as an open reading frame with a role that is uncertain. V was cut by 9 bases and J by 6 bases, with 15 bases left in between. This CDR3 comprises 14 residues. The CDR3 protein is CARNQALPNSPLHF. Here the CDR3 DNA reads TGCGCCAGAAATCAGGCACTCCCTAATTCACCCCTCCACTTT.

The rearrangement joins TRBV30 to TRBJ2-3; 9 bases match TRBD2. The germline gives CDR1 GTSNPN, CDR2 SVGIG (reference sequence). V was clipped by 1 base and J by 2 bases; unmatched bases: 4. This CDR3 is 15 amino acids long. Written as DNA, the CDR3 is TGTGCCTGGAGTGGGACTAGCGAGTACACAGATACGCAGTATTTT. Translating gives CAWSGTSEYTDTQYF.

This chain links TRBV5-8 with TRBJ2-7, with 14 nucleotides matching TRBD2. With V trimmed by 2 bases and J by 6 bases, 13 bases remained unmatched. CDR1 is SGHTS and CDR2 is YDEGEE in the germline V gene. This CDR3 spans 18 amino acids. The CDR3 region has the DNA TGTGCCAGCAGCTTAGGTTGGACTAGCGGGAGGACCTACCTCGAGCAGTACTTC. It specifies CASSLGWTSGRTYLEQYF.

V gene TRBV11-3 combines with J gene TRBJ2-5, with 11 bases aligning to TRBD2. The V gene end was trimmed by 5 bases and the J gene end by 5 bases; junction bases not matched to a gene: 10. This CDR3 spans 16 amino acids. The germline V gene has CDR1 SGHNT and CDR2 YENEEA. CDR3 protein: CASSPGLAGGRETQYF. DNA for the CDR3: TGTGCCAGCAGCCCGGGCCTAGCGGGAGGCCGGGAGACCCAGTACTTC. The full variable domain, its missing parts supplied by reference TRBV11-3 and TRBJ2-5, is EAGVVQSPRYKIIEKKQPVAFWCNPISGHNTLYWYLQNLGQGPELLIRYENEEAVDDSQLPKDRFSAERLKGVDSTLKIQPAELGDSAVYLCASSPGLAGGRETQYFGPGTRLLVL.

The chain employs TRBV6-2 or TRBV6-3 and TRBJ1-1; TRBD1 matches at 8 bases. V lost 6 bases and J lost 6; bases outside the gene matches: 9. Germline V lookup: CDR1 MNHEY, CDR2 SVGEGT. This CDR3 spans 14 amino acids. This CDR3 reads CASSPDRDGSEAFF. The CDR3 DNA follows: TGTGCCAGCAGCCCGGACAGGGATGGTTCTGAAGCTTTCTTT.

This clone was found once. The rearrangement links TRBV2 to TRBJ1-4; tentatively, D is TRBD1 (6 bases). Germline V CDR1 and CDR2: SNHLY, FYNNEI. The V end was cut by 4 bases, the J end by 8 bases, with 14 bases between. The CDR3 has 14 amino acids. The DNA for the CDR3 is TGTGCCAGCAGTGCCGGGACCAGGGGAGAAAAACTGTTTTTT. This sequence encodes CASSAGTRGEKLFF.

In this sample, this clone turned up a few times. V usage is TRBV2 and J usage is TRBJ2-7; 12 nucleotides match TRBD2. Germline V gene lookup returns CDR1 SNHLY and CDR2 FYNNEI. Unmatched junction bases numbered 4, after V lost 6 bases and J lost 1 base. This CDR3 is 15 amino acids long. Here the CDR3 reads CASRPTSGRSYEQYF. CDR3 nucleotides: TGTGCCAGCAGGCCCACTAGCGGGAGGTCCTACGAGCAGTACTTC.